These 13 T cell receptor beta chains were all obtained from the same sample, sequenced in a study of graft-versus-host responses after intestinal transplantation. These TCRs are of unknown antigen specificity. The assay was immunoSEQ multiplex PCR, and TCRdb's table has in-frame clones only and misses some. The repertoire holds 75,000 to 100,000 clones, with approximately 90% as singletons. Sequenced material: unstimulated CD4+ T cells sorted from spleen or lymph node cells, taken before intestinal transplant. The receptor source for this set is a human donor who received an intestinal transplant.

This clone was counted only a few times. This chain joins TRBV6-6 and TRBJ2-1, with TRBD2 matching 9 bases. This CDR3 has 13 amino acids. Germline V gene data show CDR1 as MNHNY and CDR2 as SVGAGI (reference sequence). J lost 9 bases, V lost 7 bases, and 7 bases had no gene match. The CDR3 is CASTGAGGGEQFF. DNA of the CDR3: TGTGCCAGCACCGGGGCGGGGGGGGGTGAGCAGTTCTTC.

The chain is built from TRBV6-1 and TRBJ2-5; 8 bases match TRBD2. With 3 bases clipped from V and 4 bases from J, the junction kept 1 base outside the gene matches. This CDR3 spans 13 amino acids. Looked up from germline, CDR1 is MNHNS and CDR2 is SASEGT. CDR3 DNA: TGTGCCAGCAGTGAGGCGGGGGGAGAGACCCAGTACTTC. This gives the protein CASSEAGGETQYF.

V is TRBV7-2 and J is TRBJ2-5; tentative D call: TRBD2 (7 bases). Germline lookup yields CDR1 SGHTA and CDR2 FQGNSA. The CDR3 consists of 13 residues. V was cut by 10 bases and J by 5 bases, with 17 bases left in between. The CDR3 loop reads CATRGAGWETQYF. The CDR3 DNA reads as TGTGCCACACGGGGGGCAGGGTGGGAGACCCAGTACTTC.

The rearrangement joins TRBV5-8 to TRBJ2-3; the D gene is possibly TRBD2 (5 bases). Germline-derived CDR1 and CDR2 are SGHTS and YDEGEE. V was cut by 3 bases and J by 5 bases, with 10 bases left in between. This CDR3 region has 13 residues. The chain's CDR3 is CASSSEGLDTQYF. CDR3 nucleotide sequence: TGTGCCAGCAGCTCCGAGGGCCTAGATACGCAGTATTTT.

This clone was counted once. The J gene is TRBJ1-3, the V gene TRBV11-3; D possibly corresponds to TRBD1 (5 bases). Per germline, CDR1 SGHNT and CDR2 YENEEA. There are 15 residues in the CDR3. Between the trimmed V and J ends, which lost 1 base and 0 bases, there was a span of 7 bases. The CDR3 DNA follows: TGTGCCAGCAGCTTAGCGGGGGACTCTGGAAACACCATATATTTT. The encoded protein is CASSLAGDSGNTIYF.

The chain employs TRBV18 and TRBJ1-4; D is uncertain. Trimming shortened V by 0 bases and J by 7 bases, and 9 bases separated the two germline ends. The CDR3 covers 14 residues. The germline V gene encodes CDR1 KGHSH and CDR2 LQKENI. In DNA form, the CDR3 reads TGTGCCAGCTCACCACCGGGGAGGAGTGAAAAACTGTTTTTT. Its translation: CASSPPGRSEKLFF.

This chain links TRBV6-1 with TRBJ2-5, with D unresolved. Looked up from germline, CDR1 is MNHNS and CDR2 is SASEGT. V lost 0 bases to trimming and J lost 5 bases, with 19 bases between them. The CDR3 sequence is 17 residues long. CDR3 sequence reads: CASSEAISGLRMETQYF. For the CDR3, the DNA is TGTGCCAGCAGTGAAGCGATTTCCGGTCTGAGGATGGAGACCCAGTACTTC.

The chain uses TRBV4-3 and TRBJ2-3, with 10 positions matching TRBD2. The CDR3 loop spans 15 amino acids. With 4 bases clipped from V and 6 bases from J, the junction kept 7 bases outside the gene matches. Germline assignment: CDR1 LGHNA and CDR2 YSLEER. The CDR3 spells CASSRSRAGGDTQYF. The CDR3 region has the DNA TGCGCCAGCAGCCGTTCCAGAGCGGGGGGGGATACGCAGTATTTT.

The chain employs TRBV6-5 and TRBJ2-7; 11 bases are a match to TRBD2. The V segment lost 4 bases and the J segment 6 bases; nucleotides outside the gene matches: 8. The CDR3 has 15 residues. Germline V lookup: CDR1 MNHEY, CDR2 SVGAGI. The CDR3 DNA reads as TGTGCCAGCAGTTCAAGACTAGCGGGATTGGGCGAGCAGTACTTC. Protein sequence: CASSSRLAGLGEQYF.

This clone was counted only a few times. The V call is TRBV6-6, the J call TRBJ2-7; TRBD1 matches 9 bases. The germline V gene encodes CDR1 MNHNY and CDR2 SVGAGI (reference sequence). The CDR3 has 13 residues. Unmatched junction bases numbered 5, after V lost 8 bases and J lost 3 bases. For the CDR3, the DNA is TGTGCCAGCGATACAGGGGGCGGCTACGAGCAGTACTTC. Encoded protein: CASDTGGGYEQYF.

This chain links TRBV11-2 with TRBJ1-5; TRBD1 agrees at 8 bases. Germline values: CDR1 SGHAT, CDR2 FQNNGV. V lost 2 bases, J lost 2 bases, and 2 bases stayed unmatched. This CDR3 comprises 15 residues. The DNA for the CDR3 is TGTGCCAGCAGCTTATCGGGACAGGGCAATCAGCCCCAGCATTTT. The encoded protein is CASSLSGQGNQPQHF.

The chain couples TRBV28 to TRBJ2-7; 8 positions agree with TRBD1. Looked up from germline, CDR1 is MDHEN and CDR2 is SYDVKM. The CDR3 is 15 amino acids. V shed 4 bases, J shed 3 bases, and the junction held 8 bases outside the gene matches. CDR3 in amino acids: CASSWRTGWDYEQYF. DNA for the CDR3: TGTGCCAGCAGTTGGAGGACAGGGTGGGACTACGAGCAGTACTTC. The whole variable domain, filled in from reference TRBV28 and TRBJ2-7, reads DVKVTQSSRYLVKRTGEKVFLECVQDMDHENMFWYRQDPGLGLRLIYFSYDVKMKEKGDIPEGYSVSREKKERFSLILESASTNQTSMYLCASSWRTGWDYEQYFGPGTRLTVT.

Comments on this clone: Other DNA sequences in the same sample also yield this CDR3. The CDR3 loop is CASSYSGGGYTF. The CDR3 DNA reads as TGTGCCAGCAGTTACTCGGGCGGGGGCTACACCTTC. The chain carries TRBV6-5 and TRBJ1-2, with D unclear. V lost 0 bases to trimming and J lost 8 bases, with 7 bases between them. This CDR3 has 12 amino acids. Germline V lookup: CDR1 MNHEY, CDR2 SVGAGI.